This T cell receptor beta chain came from a study of cytomegalovirus exposure and HLA in healthy donors. Primers for the PCR totalled 60 Vbeta and 13 Jbeta. Using immunoSEQ multiplex PCR, the repertoire was profiled, and TCRdb retains in-frame clones only, with some absent. The sample lists about 120,000 clones; 15% were seen once. This clone was seen a few times. What it recognizes is unknown. Study results and caveats: The productive fraction for most TCR beta V segments was about 90% or about 30% in an earlier analysis. An analysis that came later showed most CMV-associated TCR beta chains appearing HLA-restricted.

Sequencing used PBMCs. The receptor was isolated from a woman under 30 in good health and CMV-seronegative.

CDR3 region: CASSNPGSHEQYF. CDR3 DNA: TGTGCCAGCAGCAACCCGGGGTCCCACGAGCAGTACTTC. The rearrangement joins TRBV6-5 to TRBJ2-7, with D possibly matching TRBD2 (5 bases). This CDR3 is 13 amino acids long. The V end lost 6 bases, the J end lost 5 bases, and 14 bases lay between the germline ends. CDR1 is MNHEY and CDR2 is SVGAGI in the germline V gene.